What follows are 22 T cell receptor beta chains derived from one specimen sequenced in a study of spatial heterogeneity in lung cancer. TCRdb itself ran the 5' RACE reads through MiXCR, one entry per CDR3 protein. The sample has 20,000 to 25,000 distinct CDR3 sequences; more than 5% are singletons. Time point of the sample: sample taken at primary tumor resection. The source was PBMCs, collected at surgery. These receptors all stem from a male donor with early-stage non-small cell lung cancer.

A word on this clonotype: A much larger clone lies a single base off, so this may be a read error. This chain uses TRBV20-1 with TRBJ2-1, with D tentatively TRBD2 (6 bases). Germline assignment: CDR1 DFQATT and CDR2 SNEGSKA (reference sequence). The V end was cut by 1 base, the J end by 8 bases, with 18 bases between. The CDR3 spans 15 residues. The CDR3 loop is CSARVWGEATDEQFF. The DNA of the CDR3 is TGCAGTGCTAGAGTTTGGGGGGAGGCTACCGATGAGCAGTTCTTC.

This clonotype was seen more than once but under ten times. V is TRBV7-8 and J is TRBJ2-2, with 9 bases identical to TRBD1. The V gene end was trimmed by 3 bases and the J gene end by 6 bases; junction bases not matched to a gene: 8. Germline-derived CDR1 and CDR2 are SGHVS and FQNEAQ. CDR3 length: 16 amino acids. The CDR3 here is CASSFSDRGLAGELFF. DNA of the CDR3: TGTGCCAGCAGCTTCTCGGACAGGGGTTTAGCCGGGGAGCTGTTTTTT.

V is TRBV6-2 or TRBV6-3 and J is TRBJ2-5; D unresolved. The V and J ends lost 10 bases and 2 bases respectively, with 8 bases between them. The germline gives CDR1 MNHEY, CDR2 SVGEGT. The CDR3 contains 11 residues. Here the CDR3 DNA reads TGTGCCACTCGAGGTCAAGAGACCCAGTACTTC. Translated: CATRGQETQYF.

This clonotype was observed many times. The V call is TRBV2, the J call TRBJ2-4; a weak D match, TRBD2 (5 bases). V shed 1 base and J shed 6 bases, with 16 bases lying between them. The CDR3 consists of 16 residues. CDR1 is SNHLY and CDR2 is FYNNEI in the germline V gene. The CDR3 sequence is CASSEGGASAGNIQYF. In DNA form, the CDR3 reads TGTGCCAGCAGTGAAGGGGGAGCCTCCGCGGGAAACATTCAGTACTTC.

CDR3 protein: CASRRLAGGHEQYF. The CDR3 nucleotides read TGTGCCAGCAGACGACTAGCGGGAGGGCATGAGCAGTACTTC. The chain couples TRBV6-5 to TRBJ2-7; TRBD2 aligns across 14 bases. V lost 6 bases and J lost 7; bases outside the gene matches: 5. Germline V gives CDR1 MNHEY, CDR2 SVGAGI. The CDR3 spans 14 residues.

This clonotype has at least ten counts. CDR3 loop: CASSWTPLEWTQFF. The CDR3 DNA reads as TGTGCCAGCAGCTGGACCCCCCTCGAGTGGACACAGTTCTTC. V gene TRBV5-5 combines with J gene TRBJ2-1, with D possibly being TRBD1 (5 bases). Trimming removed 3 bases at V and 13 bases at J, with 20 bases between. Germline CDR1 and CDR2: SGHKS and YYEKEE (reference sequence). CDR3 length: 14 amino acids.

This clonotype was found many times. V usage is TRBV27 and J usage is TRBJ2-5; D is perhaps TRBD2 (7 bases). The CDR3 loop spans 19 amino acids. The V and J ends lost 5 bases and 0 bases respectively, with 25 bases between them. Germline loops: CDR1 MNHEY, CDR2 SMNVEV (reference sequence). CDR3 amino acids: CASSPSFRGGVSDQETQYF. DNA for the CDR3: TGTGCCAGCAGTCCGTCTTTTAGGGGGGGCGTCTCGGACCAAGAGACCCAGTACTTC.

A few counts support this clonotype. The V and J genes are TRBV19 and TRBJ2-5; no reliable D call. There are 13 residues in the CDR3. CDR1 is LNHDA and CDR2 is SQIVND in the germline V gene (reference sequence). V was pared by 3 bases and J by 1 base, with 6 bases between. The chain's CDR3 is CASSINSQETQYF. CDR3 coding DNA: TGTGCCAGTAGTATTAACAGCCAAGAGACCCAGTACTTC.

In its sample, this clonotype was seen many times. The CDR3 region has the DNA TGTGCCACCAGTGATTTGGGAGCAGGGGGCACAGATACGCAGTATTTT. This encodes CATSDLGAGGTDTQYF. This chain connects TRBV24-1 to TRBJ2-3; tentatively, D is TRBD1 (6 bases). Deletions cut 0 bases from V and 1 base from J, with 10 bases between. Germline V gene sequence: CDR1 KGHDR, CDR2 SFDVKD. The CDR3 totals 16 residues.

Sample share makes this clonotype medium-sized. The chain uses TRBV28 and TRBJ2-7; no clear D. The ends were cut back, 4 bases at V and 6 bases at J, with 7 bases in the middle. CDR3 length equals 11 residues. The germline V gene has CDR1 MDHEN and CDR2 SYDVKM. CDR3 in amino acids: CASSSRSEQYF. DNA of the CDR3: TGTGCCAGCAGTTCGAGGTCCGAGCAGTACTTC.

At least ten counts were recorded for this clonotype. The chain carries TRBV9 and TRBJ2-5; TRBD2 aligns across 8 bases. Germline V CDR1 and CDR2: SGDLS, YYNGEE. Trimming cost V 0 bases and J 5 bases; bases outside gene matches: 6. This CDR3 is built from 15 residues. CDR3 nucleotides: TGTGCCAGCAGCGTAGCAGCGGGGGTATCGGAGACCCAGTACTTC. Its protein is CASSVAAGVSETQYF.

This clonotype was observed at least ten times. V and J are TRBV28 and TRBJ2-1, with D tentatively TRBD2 (6 bases). CDR3 length: 12 amino acids. V was trimmed by 8 bases and J by 7 bases, leaving 12 bases between them. Looked up from germline, CDR1 is MDHEN and CDR2 is SYDVKM. CDR3 bases: TGTGCCAGCGGGGGGAAACTGAATGAGCAGTTCTTC. It encodes CASGGKLNEQFF.

This clonotype showed up many times. One junction end disagrees with the germline gene, perhaps due to a read error. The CDR3 DNA is TGTGCCAGCAGCACCGGGACAGGGGAAGTCTTC. It translates to CASSTGTGEVF. The chain carries TRBV7-6 and TRBJ2-1; 10 bases are a match to TRBD1. Germline loops: CDR1 SGHVS, CDR2 FNYEAQ. The CDR3 is made up of 11 amino acids.

This clonotype was seen many times. The chain joins TRBV2 to TRBJ2-1; D call uncertain. V dropped 6 bases and J dropped 4 bases, with 10 bases sitting between them. The length of the CDR3 is 13 residues. Germline values: CDR1 SNHLY, CDR2 FYNNEI. The CDR3 here is CASSPFRYNEQFF. Here the CDR3 DNA reads TGTGCCAGCAGCCCGTTTAGGTACAATGAGCAGTTCTTC.

This clonotype appeared once. This chain connects TRBV27 to TRBJ2-3, with D perhaps being TRBD1 or TRBD2 (6 bases each). The CDR3 has 18 amino acids. Germline assignment: CDR1 MNHEY and CDR2 SMNVEV (reference sequence). V lost 3 bases and J lost 1, with 20 bases in between. The CDR3 DNA reads TGTGCCAGCAGTTTTGGAGGGGACAACCGACGGGGCACAGATACGCAGTATTTT. Protein: CASSFGGDNRRGTDTQYF.

This clonotype was seen ten or more times. This rearrangement joins TRBV5-1 to TRBJ2-7, with D maybe TRBD1 (5 bases). V lost 3 bases and J 0 bases, leaving 10 bases between the germline ends. Germline CDR1 reads SGHRS; CDR2 reads YFSETQ. CDR3 length: 14 residues. In nucleotides, the CDR3 is TGCGCCAGCAGCTCCGGCGACAGCTCCTACGAGCAGTACTTC. This gives the protein CASSSGDSSYEQYF.

This clonotype was recorded at least ten times. This chain links TRBV5-1 with TRBJ1-1; the D is unclear. The CDR3 totals 13 residues. Germline V CDR1 and CDR2: SGHRS, YFSETQ. Deletions cut 0 bases from V and 0 bases from J, with 3 bases between. CDR3 loop: CASSLALNTEAFF. Written as DNA, the CDR3 is TGCGCCAGCAGCTTGGCACTGAACACTGAAGCTTTCTTT.

This clonotype was seen a few times. V usage is TRBV2 and J usage is TRBJ2-4, with 7 bases lining up with TRBD1. The junction had 5 bases not matched to a gene; V was cut back by 8 bases and J by 1 base. The CDR3 covers 14 residues. The germline CDR1 and CDR2 sequences are SNHLY and FYNNEI. The CDR3 DNA reads TGTGCCAGCGTCGACAGGGATGCCAAAAACATTCAGTACTTC. Translating gives CASVDRDAKNIQYF.

The sample holds many counts of this clonotype. The genes are TRBV27 and TRBJ1-1; D is possibly TRBD1 (5 bases). Trimming took off 2 bases at V and 1 base at J, with 8 bases between the two ends. This CDR3 contains 14 residues. CDR1 MNHEY and CDR2 SMNVEV come from the germline V gene (reference sequence). Here the CDR3 reads CASSLQGGNTEAFF. The CDR3 DNA follows: TGTGCCAGCAGTTTACAGGGAGGGAACACTGAAGCTTTCTTT.

This clonotype appeared many times. The chain combines TRBV7-6 with TRBJ2-1, with 9 bases fitting TRBD2. Trimming took 1 base from V and 0 from J; bases not matched to a gene: 4. CDR3 length: 17 residues. Germline CDR1 is SGHVS and CDR2 is FNYEAQ. Here the CDR3 reads CASSLGGSGSSYNEQFF. As DNA, the CDR3 is TGTGCCAGCAGCTTAGGTGGTAGCGGGAGCTCCTACAATGAGCAGTTCTTC.

The J gene is TRBJ2-3, the V gene TRBV5-5; maybe TRBD2 (6 bases). This CDR3 region has 16 residues. Germline V gene lookup returns CDR1 SGHKS and CDR2 YYEKEE (reference sequence). V was shortened by 4 bases and J by 6 bases, with 21 bases between the two germline ends. The CDR3: CASSPARDPSGDTQYF. CDR3 coding DNA: TGTGCCAGCAGCCCCGCCCGGGATCCAAGCGGGGATACGCAGTATTTT.

In this sample, this clonotype turned up many times. CDR3 loop: CASSLIGKGADTQYF. CDR3 DNA: TGCGCCAGCAGCCTTATAGGGAAGGGGGCAGATACGCAGTATTTT. J is TRBJ2-3 and V is TRBV4-3; D might be TRBD1 (6 bases). Germline CDR1 and CDR2: LGHNA and YSLEER. This CDR3 contains 15 residues. The V end lost 4 bases, the J end lost 4 bases, and 15 bases lay between the germline ends.